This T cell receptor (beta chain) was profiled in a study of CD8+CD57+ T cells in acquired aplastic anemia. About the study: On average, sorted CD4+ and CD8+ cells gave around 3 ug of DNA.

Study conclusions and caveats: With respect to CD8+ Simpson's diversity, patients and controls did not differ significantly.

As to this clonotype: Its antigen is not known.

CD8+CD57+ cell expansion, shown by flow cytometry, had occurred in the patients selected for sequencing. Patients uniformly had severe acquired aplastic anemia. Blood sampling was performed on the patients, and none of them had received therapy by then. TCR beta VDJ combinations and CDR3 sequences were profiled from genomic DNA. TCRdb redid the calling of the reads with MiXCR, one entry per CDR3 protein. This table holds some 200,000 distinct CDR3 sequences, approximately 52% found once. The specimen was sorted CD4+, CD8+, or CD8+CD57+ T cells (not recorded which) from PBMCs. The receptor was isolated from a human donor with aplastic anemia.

CDR3 nucleotide sequence: TGTGCCAGCAGTAGGGACAGGACCCAAGTTGTAACCTTC. It encodes CASSRDRTQVVTF. The gene calls are TRBV12-3 or TRBV12-4 and TRBJ1-2; TRBD1 matches at 8 bases. The CDR3 contains 13 residues. Trimming cost V 5 bases and J 14 bases; bases outside gene matches: 13.